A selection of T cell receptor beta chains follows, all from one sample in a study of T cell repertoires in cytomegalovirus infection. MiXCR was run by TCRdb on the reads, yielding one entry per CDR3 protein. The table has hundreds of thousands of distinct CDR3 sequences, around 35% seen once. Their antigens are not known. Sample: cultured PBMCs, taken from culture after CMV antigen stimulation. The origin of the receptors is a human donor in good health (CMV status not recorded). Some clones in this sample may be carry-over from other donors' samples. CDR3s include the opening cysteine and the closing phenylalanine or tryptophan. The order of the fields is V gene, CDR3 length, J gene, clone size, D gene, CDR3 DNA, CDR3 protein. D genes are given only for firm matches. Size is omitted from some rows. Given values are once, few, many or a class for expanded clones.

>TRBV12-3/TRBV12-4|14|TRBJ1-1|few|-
TGTGCCAGCAGTTTATTGACAGGAAACACTGAAGCTTTCTTT
CASSLLTGNTEAFF
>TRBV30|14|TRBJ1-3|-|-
TGTGCCTGGAGTGGAGGCCTCTCTGGAAACACCATATATTTT
CAWSGGLSGNTIYF
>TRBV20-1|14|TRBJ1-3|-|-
TGCAGTGCTAGATCTGGGTCTTCTGGAAACACCATATATTTT
CSARSGSSGNTIYF
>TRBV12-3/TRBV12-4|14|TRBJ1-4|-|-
TGTGCCAGCGGCACGGGGCTGACTAATGAAAAACTGTTTTTT
CASGTGLTNEKLFF
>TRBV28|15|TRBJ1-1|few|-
TGTGCCAGCAGTTTAGGAGCGTCTGCGAACACTGAAGCTTTCTTT
CASSLGASANTEAFF
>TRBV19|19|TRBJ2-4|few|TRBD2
TGTGCCAGCTCTTACCAACTAGCGGGAAAGCCACTAGCCAAAAACATTCAGTACTTC
CASSYQLAGKPLAKNIQYF
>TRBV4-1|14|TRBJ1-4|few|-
TGCGCCAGCAGCGGCCCGGGGGGGAGAGAAAAACTGTTTTTT
CASSGPGGREKLFF
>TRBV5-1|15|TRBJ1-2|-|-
TGCGCCAGCAGCTTGGGGACACAGGGATACTATGGCTACACCTTC
CASSLGTQGYYGYTF
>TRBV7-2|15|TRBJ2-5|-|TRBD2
TGTGCCAGCAGCCTTGCCGGGGGGGCTATGGAGACCCAGTACTTC
CASSLAGGAMETQYF
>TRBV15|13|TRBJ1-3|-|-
TGTGCCACCAGAGGGTGGTCTGGAAACACCATATATTTT
CATRGWSGNTIYF
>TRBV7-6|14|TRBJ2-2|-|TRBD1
TGTGCCAGCACCCGACAGGGGACCACCGGGGAGCTGTTTTTT
CASTRQGTTGELFF
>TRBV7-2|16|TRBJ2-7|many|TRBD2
TGTGCCAGCAGCTTAGGGACTAGCGGGAGGTTGTACGAGCAGTACTTC
CASSLGTSGRLYEQYF
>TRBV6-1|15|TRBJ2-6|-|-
TGTGCCAGCAGTGAACTGGGTACTGGGGCCAACGTCCTGACTTTC
CASSELGTGANVLTF
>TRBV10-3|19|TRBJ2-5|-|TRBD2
TGTGCCATCAGTGAGTCGACTAGCGGGAGTGGCGGGGTAGGAGAGACCCAGTACTTC
CAISESTSGSGGVGETQYF
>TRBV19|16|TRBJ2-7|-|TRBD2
TGTGCCAGTAGCCCCGGGCTAGCGGGGGATCCCTACGAGCAGTACTTC
CASSPGLAGDPYEQYF
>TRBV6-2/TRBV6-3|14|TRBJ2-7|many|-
TGTGCCAGCAGTTACTCGCGGGACGGCTACGAGCAGTACTTC
CASSYSRDGYEQYF
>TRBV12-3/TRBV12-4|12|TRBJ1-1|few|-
TGTGCCAGCAGATACCGGCTATATGAAGCTTTCTTT
CASRYRLYEAFF
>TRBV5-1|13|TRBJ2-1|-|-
TGCGCCAGCAGCTGGGGATTCTACAATGAGCAGTTCTTC
CASSWGFYNEQFF
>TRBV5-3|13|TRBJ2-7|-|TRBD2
TGTGCCAGCAGCTTACCGGGGGGAGGCGAGCAGTACTTC
CASSLPGGGEQYF
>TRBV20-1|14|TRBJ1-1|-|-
TGCAGTGCTAGTCAACCCCTGACTAACACTGAAGCTTTCTTT
CSASQPLTNTEAFF
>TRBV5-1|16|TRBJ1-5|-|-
TGCGCCAGCAGTGGCCCTCCAAAAGATAGCAATCAGCCCCAGCATTTT
CASSGPPKDSNQPQHF
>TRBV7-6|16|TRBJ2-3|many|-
TGTGCCAGCAGCCCGCCTCTGACGACGGCATCAGATACGCAGTATTTT
CASSPPLTTASDTQYF
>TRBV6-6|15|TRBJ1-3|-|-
TGTGCCAGCAGTTACGGGTCCGGGGGCGGAAACACCATATATTTT
CASSYGSGGGNTIYF
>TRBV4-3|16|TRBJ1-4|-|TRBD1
TGCGCCAGCAGCCAAGCCTCGACAGGGGGCACGGGGAAACTGTTTTTT
CASSQASTGGTGKLFF
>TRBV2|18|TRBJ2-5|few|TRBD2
TGTGCCAGCAGTGAAGCGGGACTAGCGGGAGGGCCTGGAGAGACCCAGTACTTC
CASSEAGLAGGPGETQYF